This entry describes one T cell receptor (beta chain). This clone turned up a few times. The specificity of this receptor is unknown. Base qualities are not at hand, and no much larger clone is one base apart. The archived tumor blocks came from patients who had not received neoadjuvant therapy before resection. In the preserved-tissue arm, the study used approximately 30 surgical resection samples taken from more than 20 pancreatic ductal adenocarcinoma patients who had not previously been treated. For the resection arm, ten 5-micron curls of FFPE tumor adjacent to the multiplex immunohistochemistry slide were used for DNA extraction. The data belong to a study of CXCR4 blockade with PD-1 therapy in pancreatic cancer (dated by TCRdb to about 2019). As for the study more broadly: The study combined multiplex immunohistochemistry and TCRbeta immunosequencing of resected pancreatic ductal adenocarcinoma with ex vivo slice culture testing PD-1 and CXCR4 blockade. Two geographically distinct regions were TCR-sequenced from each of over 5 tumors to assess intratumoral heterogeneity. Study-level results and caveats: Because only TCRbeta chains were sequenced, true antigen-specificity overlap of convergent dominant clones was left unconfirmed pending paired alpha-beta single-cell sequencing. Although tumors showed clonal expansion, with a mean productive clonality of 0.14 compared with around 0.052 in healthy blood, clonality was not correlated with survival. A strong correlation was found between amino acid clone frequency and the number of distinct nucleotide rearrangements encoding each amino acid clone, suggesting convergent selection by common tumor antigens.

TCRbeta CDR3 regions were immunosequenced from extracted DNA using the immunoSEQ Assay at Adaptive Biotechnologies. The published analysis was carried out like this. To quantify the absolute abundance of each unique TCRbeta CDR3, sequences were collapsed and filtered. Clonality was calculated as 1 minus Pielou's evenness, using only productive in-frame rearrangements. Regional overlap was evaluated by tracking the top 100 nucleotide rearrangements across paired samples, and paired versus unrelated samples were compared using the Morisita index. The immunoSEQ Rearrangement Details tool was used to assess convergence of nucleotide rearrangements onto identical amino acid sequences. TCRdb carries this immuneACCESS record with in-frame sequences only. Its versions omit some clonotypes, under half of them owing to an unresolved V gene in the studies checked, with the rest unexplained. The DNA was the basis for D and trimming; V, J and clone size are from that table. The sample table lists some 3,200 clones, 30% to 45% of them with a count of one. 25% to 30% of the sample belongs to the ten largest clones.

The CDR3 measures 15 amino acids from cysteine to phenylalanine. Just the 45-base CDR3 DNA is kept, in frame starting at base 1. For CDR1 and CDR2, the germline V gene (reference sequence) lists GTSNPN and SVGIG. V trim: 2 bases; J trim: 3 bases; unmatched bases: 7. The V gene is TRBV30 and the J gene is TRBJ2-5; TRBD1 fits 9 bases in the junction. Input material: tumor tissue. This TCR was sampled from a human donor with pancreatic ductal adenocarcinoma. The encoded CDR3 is CAWSNWDRVKETQYF. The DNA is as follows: TGTGCCTGGAGTAATTGGGACAGGGTAAAAGAGACCCAGTACTTC.